These T cell receptor beta chains were read from a single sample in a study of blood T cell repertoires in COVID-19. This table comes from immunoSEQ multiplex PCR, and its TCRdb copy is limited to in-frame clones, with some not included. The sample includes over 150,000 clones, 85% to 90% of them seen just once. The specimen was peripheral blood. The receptors come from an elderly woman with COVID-19, enrolled during active disease. Each CDR3 is given with its conserved first and last residue. The order of the fields is D gene, J gene, V gene, clone size, CDR3 protein, CDR3 DNA. The D gene is left open where the match is weak. The size entry is marked missing in some rows and otherwise reads once, few, many or a size class.

TRBD1	TRBJ1-1	TRBV5-1	.	CASSSEQGRTEAFF	TGCGCCAGCAGCTCGGAACAGGGGCGCACTGAAGCTTTCTTT
.	TRBJ1-2	TRBV19	.	CASSIATWAGDYGYTF	TGTGCCAGTAGTATAGCCACCTGGGCAGGGGACTATGGCTACACCTTC
.	TRBJ1-1	TRBV28	.	CASSPIPDTEAFF	TGTGCCAGCAGTCCCATCCCGGACACTGAAGCTTTCTTT
.	TRBJ1-1	TRBV14	.	CASKRTVNTEAFF	TGTGCCAGCAAGCGGACAGTGAACACTGAAGCTTTCTTT
.	TRBJ1-5	TRBV28	.	CASSSGEGVSNQPQHF	TGTGCCAGCAGTTCCGGAGAGGGAGTCAGCAATCAGCCCCAGCATTTT
TRBD1	TRBJ1-5	TRBV10-3	.	CAISRTGDSNQPQHF	TGTGCCATCAGCAGGACAGGGGATAGCAATCAGCCCCAGCATTTT
.	TRBJ1-1	TRBV21-1	.	CASSKVSSSMNTEAFF	TGTGCCAGCAGCAAAGTCTCTTCGAGCATGAACACTGAAGCTTTCTTT
TRBD2	TRBJ2-1	TRBV3-1/TRBV3-2	.	CASSQDKLAGGNEQFF	TGTGCCAGCAGCCAAGATAAGCTAGCGGGAGGCAATGAGCAGTTCTTC
.	TRBJ2-7	TRBV6-6	.	CASRGSGGDISYEQYF	TGTGCCAGCCGCGGCTCGGGCGGGGATATCTCCTACGAGCAGTACTTC
.	TRBJ1-2	TRBV28	.	CASSGDYGYTF	TGTGCCAGCAGCGGAGACTATGGCTACACCTTC
TRBD1	TRBJ1-1	TRBV28	.	CASSLLRGRYTEAFF	TGTGCCAGCAGTTTGCTCAGGGGGCGCTACACTGAAGCTTTCTTT
.	TRBJ2-5	TRBV6-5	.	CASRYGGFPQETQYF	TGTGCCAGCCGGTATGGGGGCTTCCCACAAGAGACCCAGTACTTC
.	TRBJ1-6	TRBV7-2	.	CASSTDDLRPLHF	TGTGCCAGCAGCACCGACGACCTGAGGCCCCTCCACTTT
TRBD2	TRBJ2-7	TRBV20-1	once	CSASGGLAGALSSSEQYF	TGCAGTGCTAGTGGGGGACTAGCGGGAGCTCTTTCTTCTAGCGAGCAGTACTTC
.	TRBJ1-1	TRBV6-2/TRBV6-3	.	CASSPGTREAFF	TGTGCCAGCAGCCCCGGGACACGAGAAGCTTTCTTT
.	TRBJ2-5	TRBV11-2	.	CASSLGFLAGEETQYF	TGTGCCAGCAGCTTAGGGTTCCTAGCCGGGGAGGAGACCCAGTACTTC
.	TRBJ2-3	TRBV21-1	few	CASSKTVLLDTQYF	TGTGCCAGCAGCAAAACTGTCCTCCTCGATACGCAGTATTTT
TRBD2	TRBJ2-2	TRBV28	.	CASSLSSGGTGELFF	TGTGCCAGCAGTTTATCGTCGGGGGGCACCGGGGAGCTGTTTTTT
.	TRBJ1-2	TRBV28	few	CASRTYSPGHYGYTF	TGTGCCAGCAGAACATACAGCCCTGGGCACTATGGCTACACCTTC
TRBD2	TRBJ2-3	TRBV11-3	.	CASSPGTSHTDTQYF	TGTGCCAGCAGCCCCGGGACTAGCCACACAGATACGCAGTATTTT
.	TRBJ2-7	TRBV21-1	.	CASRDRGIFDEQYF	TGTGCCAGCAGAGACAGGGGTATTTTCGACGAGCAGTACTTC
TRBD1	TRBJ2-5	TRBV11-2	.	CASSPQGRLETQYF	TGTGCCAGCAGCCCACAGGGGCGGCTAGAGACCCAGTACTTC
TRBD1	TRBJ2-7	TRBV6-2/TRBV6-3	.	CASSDRVTYEQYF	TGTGCCAGCAGTGACAGGGTAACCTACGAGCAGTACTTC
.	TRBJ2-2	TRBV4-3	once	CASSQIRNTGELFF	TGCGCCAGCAGCCAAATCAGGAACACCGGGGAGCTGTTTTTT
TRBD1	TRBJ2-5	TRBV11-1	.	CASSPRGQGTQYF	TGTGCCAGCAGCCCCAGGGGGCAAGGGACCCAGTACTTC
TRBD1	TRBJ2-7	TRBV19	.	CASSGQGAHEQYF	TGTGCCAGCAGTGGACAGGGGGCCCACGAGCAGTACTTC
.	TRBJ2-7	TRBV27	.	CASSPLYSYEQYF	TGTGCCAGCAGTCCTCTTTACTCCTACGAGCAGTACTTC
TRBD1	TRBJ2-2	TRBV5-1	.	CASSSPGTGNTGELFF	TGCGCCAGCAGCTCTCCCGGGACAGGGAACACCGGGGAGCTGTTTTTT
TRBD1	TRBJ2-1	TRBV7-2	.	CASSEGQGVGNEQFF	TGTGCCAGCAGCGAAGGACAGGGGGTAGGCAATGAGCAGTTCTTC
.	TRBJ1-1	TRBV3-1/TRBV3-2	.	CASSRAGQNTEAFF	TGTGCCAGCAGCCGGGCAGGGCAGAACACTGAAGCTTTCTTT
.	TRBJ1-2	TRBV2	.	CASTETGANYGYTF	TGTGCCAGCACAGAGACAGGAGCTAACTATGGCTACACCTTC